Included here is one T cell receptor beta chain sequence, with context. The antigen it recognizes is unknown. No clone much larger than this one lies a single base away; base qualities are absent. Using the deep immunoSEQ assay, multiplex PCR amplified TCR CDR3 regions from genomic DNA. Extracted genomic DNA from each cell subset was spread evenly across all wells of several immunoSEQ 96-well plates, with each plate serving as a replicate. For sorted subsets, about 0.2 ug genomic DNA, equal to 25,000 to 35,000 T cell genomes, was loaded into each replicate PCR. Purified libraries were quantified with a Qubit 3.0 fluorometer, sized on a Bioanalyzer 2100, and re-quantified with the KAPA Library Quantification kit. Every immunoSEQ 96-well plate was sequenced on a dedicated single-read 150-cycle Illumina NextSeq 550 flow cell. On the study's bioinformatics: Because the immunoSEQ output included only junctional sequences and no quality scores, the filtering could not be the same as the filtering used for full-length reads. Sequences were annotated with PyIR, a Python wrapper for IgBLAST v1.9, and V/J genes and CDR3 were assigned using IMGT germline references. Reads were filtered out if the reads had weak V/J assignments (E-value above 1e-6), no CDR3, stop codons, out-of-frame junctions, or ambiguous translated residues. V3J clonotypes were defined as sequences sharing an identical inferred V gene, J gene, and CDR3 amino acid sequence. Percentage overlap between repertoires was computed as shared unique clonotypes divided by the size of the smaller repertoire. Three approaches were used to assess repertoire richness: RTK rarefaction, the Chao1 estimator, and Recon v2.1 estimates of unobserved clonotypes. Generation probabilities were computed with OLGA for all TCRbeta clonotypes obtained by the gDNA method from a handful of donors. TCRdb retrieved this table from immuneACCESS and kept in-frame rearrangements only. Not all clones are present; in checked studies, unresolved V genes account for under half, and no reason is known for the remainder. D and trimming come from the DNA, and the V and J calls and clone size come from that table. For this sample there are roughly 2.4 million clones; almost 96% appear just once. Approximately 0.13% of the sample goes to the ten largest clones.

The data are from a study of shared clonotypes between healthy human individuals (dated by TCRdb to the early 2020s). For the wider study: The cohort included a few men and two women between 18 and 49 years of age. For each donor, CD4 naive and CD4 memory were each run on three plates, CD8 naive on two plates, and CD8 memory on one plate. The study deeply sequenced blood TCR repertoires of 5 or 6 healthy adults to estimate repertoire size and the extent of clonotype sharing between individuals. Different laboratories and diverse techniques were used to prepare libraries and sequence TCR repertoires, to increase sequencing depth and limit assay-specific biases. Each donor's leukapheresis produced roughly between roughly 0.85 and 9.5 billion PBMCs. Study-wide findings and limitations: Because the study included only a small number of donors, the genetic and exposure-history diversity represented was limited. Estimated clonotype richness was generally larger for naive than for memory subsets. Clonotypes shared by all four sorted-subset donors showed higher generation probabilities than non-shared clonotypes. Sampling was limited to blood, and TCR repertoires in tissue likely differ from TCR repertoires in blood. Incomplete sequencing was indicated by rarefaction of sorted-subset datasets, despite the large sequencing depth. Based on pairwise subsampling, the degree of clonotype sharing among donors was expected to be affected by sequencing depth. Sharing across several donors was observed for 4.5% to 6.5% of naive CD4, less than 4% of naive CD8, about 2.3% of memory CD4, and roughly 0.4% of memory CD8 clonotypes.

The CDR3 runs 15 residues from the cysteine to the phenylalanine. Only the CDR3 DNA stays, 45 bases, in frame from base 1. V has 3 bases trimmed and J has 6 bases trimmed; junction bases matching no gene number 11. The germline V gene encodes CDR1 SGHDT and CDR2 YYEEEE. Healthy HIV-negative adults with no recently reported acute infections or vaccinations were included as donors. Only Caucasian adults living in Nashville, Tennessee, USA were represented among the donors. CD4+ T cells were enriched by magnetic negative selection; naive cells were then positively selected on CD45RA, and the negative fraction formed the memory subset. Blood was collected by leukapheresis, and PBMCs were isolated by Ficoll-Histopaque density gradient centrifugation and then cryopreserved in liquid nitrogen vapor phase. Purity and quantity of every magnetically sorted T cell population were checked by analytical flow cytometry. Genomic DNA was isolated from every sorted fraction and measured by UV absorbance on a Nanodrop 2000c.

The TCR was taken from a man younger than 35 in good health. Sequenced input: naive CD4+ T cells sorted from blood. The sample's cell subset or site label is to be understood as: CD45RA+ positively selected. The chain links TRBV5-6 with TRBJ2-7, with TRBD2 identical over 8 junction bases. The CDR3 region has the sequence CASSSNLGRGGEQYF. The DNA sequence is TGTGCCAGCAGCTCGAACCTCGGGAGGGGTGGCGAGCAGTACTTC.